These 23 T cell receptor beta chains came from one sample sequenced in a study of cytomegalovirus exposure and HLA in healthy donors. The PCR made use of 60 Vbeta and 13 Jbeta primers. The repertoire was sequenced with immunoSEQ multiplex PCR; TCRdb's copy has only in-frame clones and lacks some. The repertoire has 85,000 to 100,000 clones, approximately 86% of them found once; the top ten carry about 8.6%. Sample: PBMCs. The receptors shown here come from a man in his thirties or forties in good health and CMV-seropositive.

This clone has only a few counts. The chain is built from TRBV5-5 and TRBJ1-2; D is undetermined. Looked up from germline, CDR1 is SGHKS and CDR2 is YYEKEE (reference sequence). The CDR3 spans 14 residues. V shed 6 bases and J shed 4 bases, with 16 bases lying between them. CDR3 in amino acids: CASTHSPGFYGYTF. The CDR3 DNA reads TGTGCCAGCACTCATTCCCCGGGGTTCTATGGCTACACCTTC.

The chain recombines TRBV7-8 with TRBJ2-3; D possibly corresponds to TRBD2 (5 bases). The CDR3 has 13 amino acids. Trimming took off 1 base at V and 6 bases at J, with 8 bases between the two ends. Germline CDR1 is SGHVS and CDR2 is FQNEAQ. The CDR3 DNA sequence: TGTGCCAGCAGCTTAGGGACTTCTGATACGCAGTATTTT. As protein: CASSLGTSDTQYF.

This sequence joins TRBV7-2 and TRBJ2-7; 7 positions agree with TRBD2. This CDR3 has 14 amino acids. V dropped 2 bases and J dropped 3; count of bases not matched to a gene: 4. The germline V gene encodes CDR1 SGHTA and CDR2 FQGNSA. The CDR3 DNA reads as TGTGCCAGCAGCTTACGGACTAGGGGCTACGAGCAGTACTTC. This codes for CASSLRTRGYEQYF.

The chain couples TRBV7-9 to TRBJ2-1, with TRBD1 matching 10 bases. V trimming: 1 base; J trimming: 12 bases; junction bases outside the gene matches: 9. CDR3 size: 15 residues. Germline assignment: CDR1 SEHNR and CDR2 FQNEAQ (reference sequence). The CDR3: CASSLGDRGPFGQFF. Written as DNA, the CDR3 is TGTGCCAGCAGCTTAGGGGACAGGGGCCCATTCGGGCAGTTCTTC.

The chain combines TRBV5-1 with TRBJ2-3; tentatively, D is TRBD1 (5 bases). There are 16 residues in the CDR3. Trimming left V 4 bases short and J 0 bases short, with 15 bases between. Germline CDR1 is SGHRS and CDR2 is YFSETQ. For the CDR3, the DNA is TGCGCCAGCAGCCGAAGAGACAGAACTAGCACAGATACGCAGTATTTT. This translates into CASSRRDRTSTDTQYF.

The rearrangement joins TRBV9 to TRBJ2-7; 7 bases line up with TRBD1. J lost 2 bases, V lost 4 bases, and 6 bases had no gene match. Germline V gives CDR1 SGDLS, CDR2 YYNGEE. The CDR3 runs to 14 residues. DNA for the CDR3: TGTGCCAGCAGCACCTCGGACAGGCCCTACGAGCAGTACTTC. This gives the protein CASSTSDRPYEQYF.

The V gene is TRBV13, the J gene TRBJ2-7, with D uncertain. V dropped 4 bases and J dropped 0 bases, with 10 bases sitting between them. The CDR3 extends over 14 amino acids. Germline lookup yields CDR1 PRHDT and CDR2 FYEKMQ (reference sequence). CDR3 region: CASSSLLSSYEQYF. Here the CDR3 DNA reads TGTGCCAGCAGCTCCCTCCTAAGCTCCTACGAGCAGTACTTC.

The chain uses TRBV11-2 and TRBJ2-7; 9 nucleotides match TRBD1. The CDR3 length is 14 residues. The germline V gene encodes CDR1 SGHAT and CDR2 FQNNGV. With V trimmed by 3 bases and J by 3 bases, 3 bases remained unmatched. CDR3 sequence (DNA): TGTGCCAGCAGCTTTGGACAGGGGATCTACGAGCAGTACTTC. It specifies CASSFGQGIYEQYF.

The chain couples TRBV6-1 to TRBJ1-3; possible D gene TRBD1, 5 bases. CDR1 and CDR2 (germline): MNHNS, SASEGT. V shed 4 bases and J shed 2 bases, with 12 bases lying between them. The CDR3 totals 15 residues. The CDR3 DNA reads TGTGCCAGCAGTGCCTTTACAGGCCCTGGAAACACCATATATTTT. Residues: CASSAFTGPGNTIYF.

This chain links TRBV19 with TRBJ2-7; TRBD1 agrees at 7 bases. Unmatched junction bases numbered 2, after V lost 3 bases and J lost 3 bases. The length of the CDR3 is 13 residues. Germline CDR1 and CDR2: LNHDA and SQIVND (reference sequence). Written as DNA, the CDR3 is TGTGCCAGTAGTATGGCAGGGGGCTACGAGCAGTACTTC. Translated, it gives CASSMAGGYEQYF. The variable domain in full, completed from reference TRBV19 and TRBJ2-7, reads DGGITQSPKYLFRKEGQNVTLSCEQNLNHDAMYWYRQDPGQGLRLIYYSQIVNDFQKGDIAEGYSVSREKKESFPLTVTSAQKNPTAFYLCASSMAGGYEQYFGPGTRLTVT.

The J gene is TRBJ1-1, the V gene TRBV7-9, with TRBD1 as a possible D gene (6 bases). CDR3 length: 12 amino acids. CDR1 and CDR2 (germline): SEHNR, FQNEAQ (reference sequence). Between the trimmed V and J ends, which lost 5 bases and 5 bases, there was a span of 9 bases. The CDR3: CASSHDRTEAFF. Written as DNA, the CDR3 is TGTGCCAGCAGCCATGACAGGACTGAAGCTTTCTTT. Complete variable domain (other parts from reference TRBV7-9 and TRBJ1-1): DTGVSQNPRHKITKRGQNVTFRCDPISEHNRLYWYRQTLGQGPEFLTYFQNEAQLEKSRLLSDRFSAERPKGSFSTLEIQRTEQGDSAMYLCASSHDRTEAFFGQGTRLTVV.

Remarks on this clone: A junction end diverges from the germline sequence, so it may reflect a read error. The gene calls are TRBV19 and TRBJ1-2; the D gene is possibly TRBD1 (6 bases). This CDR3 is built from 15 residues. Per the germline V gene, CDR1 is LNHDA and CDR2 is SQIVND (reference sequence). In DNA form, the CDR3 reads TGTGCCGGTAGTACCAAGGACAGCCCTAACTATGGCTACACCTTC. Translation gives CAGSTKDSPNYGYTF.

The chain combines TRBV10-1 with TRBJ2-7, with 8 bases that match TRBD1. The CDR3 contains 16 residues. The V and J ends lost 5 bases and 3 bases, in that order; junction bases with no gene match: 12. CDR1 WNHNN and CDR2 SYGVQD come from the germline V gene (reference sequence). CDR3: CASSPIQGAPLYEQYF. DNA of the CDR3: TGCGCCAGCAGTCCAATTCAGGGGGCTCCTCTCTACGAGCAGTACTTC.

This clone has a single count. The chain joins TRBV5-1 to TRBJ1-4, with 8 bases aligning to TRBD1. CDR3 size: 14 residues. Trimming cost V 4 bases and J 8 bases; bases outside gene matches: 7. The V gene's germline CDR1 is SGHRS and CDR2 YFSETQ. The CDR3 bases are TGCGCCAGCAGCGGCGGACAGGGAAACGAAAAACTGTTTTTT. Its translation: CASSGGQGNEKLFF.

The CDR3 is CASIPNAGGTDTQYF. The CDR3 DNA follows: TGTGCCAGCATCCCCAACGCAGGGGGCACAGATACGCAGTATTTT. V is TRBV28 and J is TRBJ2-3, with D possibly matching TRBD1 (6 bases). This CDR3 contains 15 residues. Trimming pared 7 bases from V and 1 base from J, leaving 15 bases between. Germline V gene sequence: CDR1 MDHEN, CDR2 SYDVKM.

As to this clone: In the same sample, other DNA sequences code for this CDR3. The chain recombines TRBV7-2 with TRBJ2-3; the D gene is possibly TRBD2 (6 bases). Germline V gene data show CDR1 as SGHTA and CDR2 as FQGNSA. CDR3 length: 17 amino acids. V lost 0 bases, J lost 0 bases, and 13 bases lay in between. CDR3 sequence (DNA): TGTGCCAGCAGCTTAGCGGCCGGGACTCCTAGCACAGATACGCAGTATTTT. Encoded protein: CASSLAAGTPSTDTQYF.

The rearrangement uses TRBV18 and TRBJ2-7; the match to TRBD1 covers 7 bases. Germline CDR1 KGHSH, CDR2 LQKENI. CDR3 length: 13 amino acids. The junction had 0 bases not matched to a gene; V was cut back by 4 bases and J by 0 bases. The CDR3 DNA sequence: TGTGCCAGCTCACGGGACAGCTCCTACGAGCAGTACTTC. Protein product: CASSRDSSYEQYF. Filled out from reference TRBV18 and TRBJ2-7, the complete variable domain reads NAGVMQNPRHLVRRRGQEARLRCSPMKGHSHVYWYRQLPEEGLKFMVYLQKENIIDESGMPKERFSAEFPKEGPSILRIQQVVRGDSAAYFCASSRDSSYEQYFGPGTRLTVT.

This chain joins TRBV28 and TRBJ2-7, with D possibly matching TRBD1 (6 bases). Germline V gene data show CDR1 as MDHEN and CDR2 as SYDVKM. There are 16 residues in the CDR3. The V end was cut by 4 bases, the J end by 0 bases, with 16 bases between. The CDR3 sequence is CASSSTPGHDSYEQYF. DNA for the CDR3: TGTGCCAGCAGTTCCACGCCGGGACATGACTCCTACGAGCAGTACTTC. The entire variable domain, with the rest obtained from reference TRBV28 and TRBJ2-7, is as follows: DVKVTQSSRYLVKRTGEKVFLECVQDMDHENMFWYRQDPGLGLRLIYFSYDVKMKEKGDIPEGYSVSREKKERFSLILESASTNQTSMYLCASSSTPGHDSYEQYFGPGTRLTVT.

This rearrangement joins TRBV5-1 to TRBJ1-4, with D uncertain. CDR1 and CDR2 (germline): SGHRS, YFSETQ. This CDR3 is 14 amino acids long. Trimming shortened V by 5 bases and J by 6 bases, and 14 bases separated the two germline ends. This CDR3 is CASRFGGRDEKLFF. DNA for the CDR3: TGCGCCAGCAGGTTTGGAGGGAGGGATGAAAAACTGTTTTTT.

The chain employs TRBV11-2 and TRBJ1-1, with 10 bases fitting TRBD1. In germline, CDR1 is SGHAT, CDR2 FQNNGV. This CDR3 spans 13 amino acids. V lost 4 bases, J lost 5 bases, and 1 base stayed unmatched. CDR3 region: CASSSGQGTEAFF. The CDR3 nucleotides read TGTGCCAGCAGCTCGGGACAGGGGACTGAAGCTTTCTTT.

This clone showed up just once. J is TRBJ1-2 and V is TRBV12-5; weak D call: TRBD1 (6 bases). The CDR3 is 15 residues long. Germline V lookup: CDR1 LGHNT, CDR2 FRNRAP. The germline V and J ends were trimmed by 3 bases and 4 bases, with 15 bases remaining between them. The CDR3 region has the DNA TGTGCTAGTGGTTTTGGGCAGGGGAATATCTATGGCTACACCTTC. This translates into CASGFGQGNIYGYTF.

The rearrangement joins TRBV4-1 to TRBJ2-1; 7 bases are shared with TRBD2. Losses at the gene ends were 3 bases for V and 6 bases for J; bases not matched to a gene: 8. The CDR3 runs to 15 residues. CDR1 and CDR2 (germline): MGHRA, YSYEKL. DNA of the CDR3: TGCGCCAGCAGCCAGTCGGGGACTATTATCAATGAGCAGTTCTTC. Translating it yields CASSQSGTIINEQFF.

This chain joins TRBV9 and TRBJ2-1; TRBD2 aligns across 10 bases. Germline CDR1 and CDR2: SGDLS and YYNGEE. The CDR3 consists of 15 residues. The J segment lost 6 bases and the V segment lost 4 bases, leaving 7 bases of the junction unmatched. The CDR3 bases are TGTGCCAGCAGCCCCCCGGGACTAGCGTTCAATGAGCAGTTCTTC. Translating gives CASSPPGLAFNEQFF.